This entry features one TCR beta chain sequence. Its antigen is as yet unknown. This record comes from a study of T-cell memory formation after mild COVID-19. Study-wide points: Certain responding clones were present in pre-infection memory, suggesting participation of cross-reactive memory. What remained unconfirmed was the SARS-CoV-2 specificity of second-wave clones peaking on day 37.

V was pared by 6 bases and J by 3 bases, with 11 bases between. The CDR3 is 13 residues long. TCRdb called the 5' RACE reads again in MiXCR, with one record for every CDR3 protein. Counted here are fewer than 550,000 distinct CDR3 sequences, around 20% occurring once; the ten biggest clones make up approximately 8.1%. V is TRBV12-3 or TRBV12-4 and J is TRBJ1-2; D unclear. The receptor was derived from an adult woman who had mild COVID-19 (a few samples of this study predate the infection). Cell type and time point are not known. Sequencing used PBMCs or a T cell subset sorted from them (not recorded which). This chain's CDR3 is CASSETRDYGYTF. The DNA of the CDR3 is TGTGCCAGCAGCGAAACCCGGGACTATGGCTACACCTTC.